The sequence of this T cell receptor (beta chain) was determined in a study of OX40 agonist ivuxolimab in advanced cancers. Using immunoSEQ multiplex PCR, the repertoire was profiled, and TCRdb retains in-frame clones only, with some absent. The sample lists about 89,000 clones; under 95% were seen once. This clone came up once. The sample was CD4+ or CD8+ T cells sorted from blood, taken in a trial of the OX40 agonist ivuxolimab. This TCR was sampled from an adult with an advanced solid tumor such as melanoma, head and neck, liver or kidney cancer.

The CDR3 nucleotides are TGTGCCAGCAGTGACAGAGCGGGAAGGTACAATGAGCAGTTCTTC. The encoded protein is CASSDRAGRYNEQFF. V gene TRBV6-6 combines with J gene TRBJ2-1; 7 nucleotides align to TRBD2. The CDR3 consists of 15 residues. Unmatched junction bases numbered 8, after V lost 5 bases and J lost 4 bases. Germline V lookup: CDR1 MNHNY, CDR2 SVGAGI (reference sequence).